These 17 T cell receptor beta chains were all obtained from the same sample, sequenced in a study of blood T cell repertoires in COVID-19. Assay: immunoSEQ multiplex PCR; the TCRdb copy retains only in-frame clones and omits some. The sample carries roughly 250,000 clones, roughly 79% recorded once. Sequencing used peripheral blood. The receptors were gathered from a woman aged 55-75 years with active or convalescent COVID-19.

V is TRBV6-5 and J is TRBJ2-2, with 10 bases fitting TRBD2. Trimming cost V 11 bases and J 5 bases; bases outside gene matches: 11. The germline CDR1 and CDR2 sequences are MNHEY and SVGAGI. The CDR3 has 15 residues. DNA for the CDR3: TGTGCCGCCGGGGCCCAGCGGGGGGGTACCGGGGAGCTGTTTTTT. This encodes CAAGAQRGGTGELFF.

The V call is TRBV4-1, the J call TRBJ2-2, with TRBD2 identical over 7 bases. The CDR3 runs 17 residues. Germline V lookup: CDR1 MGHRA, CDR2 YSYEKL. J lost 5 bases, V lost 0 bases, and 9 bases had no gene match. Here the CDR3 DNA reads TGCGCCAGCAGCCAAGATAGCGGGCTAGCTATTACCGGGGAGCTGTTTTTT. This gives the protein CASSQDSGLAITGELFF.

The chain links TRBV19 to TRBJ2-4; TRBD2 is a possible D gene (6 bases). CDR1 is LNHDA and CDR2 is SQIVND in the germline V gene (reference sequence). V lost 2 bases and J lost 1, with 21 bases in between. This CDR3 comprises 19 residues. CDR3 sequence: CASSIYPAGQLHAKNIQYF. The CDR3 DNA follows: TGTGCCAGTAGTATATACCCAGCGGGCCAACTTCATGCCAAAAACATTCAGTACTTC.

V gene TRBV12-5 combines with J gene TRBJ2-7, with a weak D call TRBD1 (5 bases). Germline CDR1 is LGHNT and CDR2 is FRNRAP. Trimming removed 5 bases from V and 3 bases from J, with 11 bases in between. The CDR3 runs to 13 residues. The CDR3, as DNA: TGTGCTAGTGGTCCCAGGGTGGACTACGAGCAGTACTTC. This sequence encodes CASGPRVDYEQYF.

Only a few counts were recorded for this clone. The chain links TRBV24-1 to TRBJ2-5; D remains ambiguous. This CDR3 comprises 12 residues. Trimming took 4 bases from V and 2 from J, leaving 4 bases between them. Germline V lookup: CDR1 KGHDR, CDR2 SFDVKD. In nucleotides, the CDR3 is TGTGCCACCAGTGACAGTCAAGAGACCCAGTACTTC. The encoded protein is CATSDSQETQYF.

This sequence joins TRBV5-8 and TRBJ1-2; TRBD1 is a possible D gene (5 bases). V dropped 4 bases and J dropped 5 bases, with 12 bases sitting between them. The CDR3 is made up of 13 amino acids. Germline V gives CDR1 SGHTS, CDR2 YDEGEE. The CDR3 nucleotides are TGTGCCAGCAGCCCAGGGATTAGGTATGGCTACACCTTC. Translation gives CASSPGIRYGYTF. Drawing the rest from reference TRBV5-8 and TRBJ1-2, the complete variable domain is EAGVTQSPTHLIKTRGQQATLRCSPISGHTSVYWYQQALGLGLQFLLWYDEGEERNRGNFPPRFSGRQFPNYSSELNVNALELEDSALYLCASSPGIRYGYTFGSGTRLTVV.

This clone was seen many times. The chain has TRBV18 and TRBJ1-1; the match to TRBD1 covers 8 bases. Trimming took 2 bases from V and 3 from J; bases not matched to a gene: 2. Germline-derived CDR1 and CDR2 are KGHSH and LQKENI. There are 14 residues in the CDR3. The CDR3 protein is CASSPAGGDTEAFF. The CDR3 coding sequence is TGTGCCAGCTCACCAGCAGGGGGCGACACTGAAGCTTTCTTT. The full variable domain, in which reference TRBV18 and TRBJ1-1 provide the parts outside the CDR3, is NAGVMQNPRHLVRRRGQEARLRCSPMKGHSHVYWYRQLPEEGLKFMVYLQKENIIDESGMPKERFSAEFPKEGPSILRIQQVVRGDSAAYFCASSPAGGDTEAFFGQGTRLTVV.

V is TRBV5-4 and J is TRBJ1-2, with TRBD1 matching 7 bases. The junction had 8 bases not matched to a gene; V was cut back by 2 bases and J by 4 bases. The CDR3 length is 15 residues. Germline CDR1 reads SGHNT; CDR2 reads YYREEE (reference sequence). Here the CDR3 reads CASSFSTDRFYGYTF. The CDR3 DNA sequence: TGTGCCAGCAGCTTTTCCACGGACAGGTTCTATGGCTACACCTTC. Supplemented by reference TRBV5-4 and TRBJ1-2, the full variable domain reads ETGVTQSPTHLIKTRGQQVTLRCSSQSGHNTVSWYQQALGQGPQFIFQYYREEENGRGNFPPRFSGLQFPNYSSELNVNALELDDSALYLCASSFSTDRFYGYTFGSGTRLTVV.

The rearrangement joins TRBV7-2 to TRBJ1-1; D is uncertain. Trimming shortened V by 2 bases and J by 4 bases, and 14 bases separated the two germline ends. CDR3 length: 15 amino acids. The V gene's germline CDR1 is SGHTA and CDR2 FQGNSA. CDR3 sequence (DNA): TGTGCCAGCAGCTTACCCCTAATAAGTGGCACTGAAGCTTTCTTT. As protein: CASSLPLISGTEAFF.

The CDR3 sequence: CASSPPGTGGLDTQYF. CDR3 sequence (DNA): TGCGCCAGCAGCCCCCCCGGGACAGGGGGCTTGGATACGCAGTATTTT. The chain combines TRBV5-1 with TRBJ2-3, with 12 bases matching TRBD1. Germline values: CDR1 SGHRS, CDR2 YFSETQ. CDR3 length equals 16 residues. The trim removed 4 bases at V and 6 bases at J, leaving 9 bases unmatched.

This clone has just a few counts. The rearrangement links TRBV6-5 to TRBJ2-1; no firm D call. This CDR3 contains 15 residues. Looked up from germline, CDR1 is MNHEY and CDR2 is SVGAGI. The V gene lost 6 bases and the J gene lost 6 bases, with 18 bases spanning the gap. CDR3 sequence: CASSPSPSTPNEQFF. Written as DNA, the CDR3 is TGTGCCAGCAGCCCGTCCCCATCTACGCCCAATGAGCAGTTCTTC.

The gene calls are TRBV20-1 and TRBJ1-5; a weak D match, TRBD1 (5 bases). The CDR3 loop spans 14 amino acids. V shed 3 bases and J shed 0 bases, with 9 bases lying between them. Germline assignment: CDR1 DFQATT and CDR2 SNEGSKA (reference sequence). The CDR3 reads CSASKGNSNQPQHF. DNA of the CDR3: TGCAGTGCTAGTAAGGGGAATAGCAATCAGCCCCAGCATTTT.

This chain uses TRBV6-5 with TRBJ1-1; no definite D call. Looked up from germline, CDR1 is MNHEY and CDR2 is SVGAGI. The ends were cut back, 2 bases at V and 4 bases at J, with 8 bases in the middle. CDR3 length: 13 amino acids. The CDR3 is CASSYKEGTEAFF. Written as DNA, the CDR3 is TGTGCCAGCAGTTACAAAGAGGGCACTGAAGCTTTCTTT.

The chain recombines TRBV15 with TRBJ1-2; TRBD1 matches 7 bases. Germline V gene lookup returns CDR1 LNHNV and CDR2 YYDKDF (reference sequence). CDR3 length: 15 residues. V lost 3 bases, J lost 0 bases, and 4 bases stayed unmatched. In nucleotides, the CDR3 is TGTGCCACCAGCAGGTCGACAGGGACTAACTATGGCTACACCTTC. It yields the protein CATSRSTGTNYGYTF.

CDR3 sequence reads: CASSMVDRGLGYTF. DNA for the CDR3: TGTGCCAGTAGTATGGTGGACAGGGGGCTTGGCTACACCTTC. The chain recombines TRBV19 with TRBJ1-2, with 11 bases aligning to TRBD1. The ends lost 3 bases at V and 7 bases at J; junction bases unmatched: 4. This CDR3 is built from 14 residues. The germline V gene encodes CDR1 LNHDA and CDR2 SQIVND (reference sequence).

The J gene is TRBJ1-1, the V gene TRBV29-1; no firm D call. The CDR3 contains 13 residues. V was cut by 7 bases and J by 0 bases, with 12 bases left in between. Germline V CDR1 and CDR2: SQVTM, ANQGSEA. The CDR3 here is CSAPTTVNTEAFF. In DNA, the CDR3 is TGCAGCGCCCCCACCACAGTGAACACTGAAGCTTTCTTT.

This CDR3 reads CATSREGANSGNTIYF. The CDR3 nucleotides read TGTGCCACCAGCAGAGAGGGAGCGAACTCTGGAAACACCATATATTTT. V is TRBV15 and J is TRBJ1-3; D call uncertain. The CDR3 totals 16 residues. Per the germline V gene, CDR1 is LNHNV and CDR2 is YYDKDF (reference sequence). V lost 0 bases and J 0 bases, leaving 9 bases between the germline ends.